This T cell receptor beta chain came from a study of identical twins. Each CDR3 protein is one row after TCRdb ran MiXCR on the 5' RACE reads. Of approximately 300,000 distinct CDR3 sequences in the sample, roughly 9.7% are singletons; the top ten hold 6% to 8.5%. Per germline, CDR1 MGHRA and CDR2 YSYEKL. This CDR3 is built from 15 residues. Trimming shortened V by 4 bases and J by 1 base, and 13 bases separated the two germline ends. The same sample was also studied in work on yellow fever vaccine responses in identical twins.

The V call is TRBV4-1, the J call TRBJ1-1, with unresolved D. The sequencing sample was made of CD8+ T cells sorted from blood. This receptor was identified in a woman aged 18-29 years in good health. The CDR3 nucleotides are TGCGCCAGCAGCCCCGTGGCAGGCGCGAACACTGAAGCTTTCTTT. Its protein product is CASSPVAGANTEAFF.